These 11 T cell receptor beta chains came from one sample sequenced in a study of cytomegalovirus exposure and HLA in healthy donors. Primers included in the PCR were 60 Vbeta and 13 Jbeta primers. Generated by immunoSEQ multiplex PCR, the TCRdb table keeps only in-frame clones and is missing some. Here the sample spans about 200,000 clones, approximately 83% being singletons. The sample consisted of PBMCs. Every receptor here comes from a girl aged 5 to 17 in good health and CMV-seronegative.

V is TRBV7-9 and J is TRBJ2-1; D gene unclear. From germline, CDR1 is SEHNR and CDR2 FQNEAQ (reference sequence). With 5 bases removed from V and 7 bases from J, the gap between germline ends came to 9 bases. The CDR3 totals 12 residues. CDR3 region: CASSPDSNEQFF. CDR3 sequence (DNA): TGTGCCAGCAGCCCAGACTCGAATGAGCAGTTCTTC.

V usage is TRBV18 and J usage is TRBJ1-4; D possibly corresponds to TRBD1 (6 bases). This CDR3 is built from 13 residues. Germline assignment: CDR1 KGHSH and CDR2 LQKENI. The ends were cut back, 5 bases at V and 6 bases at J, with 10 bases in the middle. CDR3 nucleotide sequence: TGTGCCAGCTCATCCCGACAGGATGAAAAACTGTTTTTT. Protein product: CASSSRQDEKLFF.

The chain recombines TRBV7-8 with TRBJ1-3, with D unresolved. The V end lost 3 bases, the J end lost 3 bases, and 12 bases lay between the germline ends. The CDR3 covers 15 residues. Germline V lookup: CDR1 SGHVS, CDR2 FQNEAQ. CDR3 residues: CASSFGIVFGNTIYF. The CDR3 region has the DNA TGTGCCAGCAGCTTCGGTATCGTATTTGGAAACACCATATATTTT.

This chain links TRBV30 with TRBJ2-5; TRBD2 agrees at 10 bases. This CDR3 comprises 12 residues. J was trimmed by 2 bases and V by 6 bases; bases with no gene match: 0. CDR1 is GTSNPN and CDR2 is SVGIG in the germline V gene (reference sequence). In nucleotides, the CDR3 is TGTGCCTGTAGCGGGGGGCAAGAGACCCAGTACTTC. This translates into CACSGGQETQYF.

The chain carries TRBV5-1 and TRBJ2-1; D ambiguous. The germline gives CDR1 SGHRS, CDR2 YFSETQ. Trimming took 3 bases from V and 5 from J, leaving 12 bases between them. The CDR3 runs 14 residues. CDR3 nucleotide sequence: TGCGCCAGCAGCTCCAAAGCTGTAAACAATGAGCAGTTCTTC. As protein: CASSSKAVNNEQFF.

The gene calls are TRBV28 and TRBJ1-4, with 10 bases fitting TRBD1. With V trimmed by 5 bases and J by 3 bases, 15 bases remained unmatched. The CDR3 sequence is 19 residues long. The germline V gene encodes CDR1 MDHEN and CDR2 SYDVKM. The CDR3 is CASSNRARGQGWANEKLFF. The CDR3 DNA sequence: TGTGCCAGCAGTAACCGAGCTAGGGGACAGGGGTGGGCTAATGAAAAACTGTTTTTT. The variable domain in full, with the rest retrieved from reference TRBV28 and TRBJ1-4, is DVKVTQSSRYLVKRTGEKVFLECVQDMDHENMFWYRQDPGLGLRLIYFSYDVKMKEKGDIPEGYSVSREKKERFSLILESASTNQTSMYLCASSNRARGQGWANEKLFFGSGTQLSVL.

This clone was seen more than once but under ten times. The rearrangement uses TRBV21-1 and TRBJ1-5; the table's D call, TRBD1, has no DNA check behind it. TRBV21-1 counts as a pseudogene. There are 18 residues in the CDR3. CDR3 sequence: CASSTRGTGMYSNQPQHF. The CDR3 DNA reads as TGTGCCAGCAGCACAAGGGGAACAGGGATGTATAGCAATCAGCCCCAGCATTTT.

This clone was seen a few times. The chain carries TRBV28 and TRBJ1-3; D may be TRBD1 (6 bases). The V end was cut by 6 bases, the J end by 3 bases, with 15 bases between. The CDR3 consists of 15 residues. Per germline, CDR1 MDHEN and CDR2 SYDVKM. The CDR3 spells CASSPAGGFGNTIYF. The CDR3 bases are TGTGCCAGCAGCCCCGCGGGGGGCTTTGGAAACACCATATATTTT.

The chain has TRBV27 and TRBJ2-2; D not certain. Germline V gene data show CDR1 as MNHEY and CDR2 as SMNVEV (reference sequence). The CDR3 consists of 13 residues. V gave up 4 bases and J gave up 7 bases, with 10 bases separating them. CDR3 amino acids: CASSSASVGELFF. The DNA of the CDR3 is TGTGCCAGCAGTTCAGCGTCAGTCGGGGAGCTGTTTTTT.

The V and J genes are TRBV28 and TRBJ2-2, with a possible D match to TRBD1 (6 bases). The ends were cut back, 1 base at V and 6 bases at J, with 15 bases in the middle. This CDR3 comprises 16 residues. Per the germline V gene, CDR1 is MDHEN and CDR2 is SYDVKM. CDR3 sequence (DNA): TGTGCCAGCAGTTTATCCTCAACAGGGTCGTCCGGGGAGCTGTTTTTT. It codes for CASSLSSTGSSGELFF.

The chain links TRBV9 to TRBJ2-3, with 15 bases fitting TRBD2. J was trimmed by 2 bases and V by 0 bases; bases with no gene match: 10. Germline loops: CDR1 SGDLS, CDR2 YYNGEE. The CDR3 spans 20 residues. The CDR3 loop is CASSVGTSGGAGTYTDTQYF. Here the CDR3 DNA reads TGTGCCAGCAGCGTAGGGACTAGCGGGGGGGCCGGGACGTACACAGATACGCAGTATTTT.